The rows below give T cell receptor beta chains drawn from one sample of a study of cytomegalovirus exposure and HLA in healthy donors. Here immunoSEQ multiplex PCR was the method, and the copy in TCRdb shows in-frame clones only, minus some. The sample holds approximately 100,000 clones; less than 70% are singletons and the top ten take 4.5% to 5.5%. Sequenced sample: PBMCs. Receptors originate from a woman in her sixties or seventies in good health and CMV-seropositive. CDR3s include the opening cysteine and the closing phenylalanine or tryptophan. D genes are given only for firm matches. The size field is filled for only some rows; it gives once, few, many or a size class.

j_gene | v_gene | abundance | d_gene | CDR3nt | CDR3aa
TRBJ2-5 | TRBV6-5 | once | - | TGTGCCAGCAGTTACTGGCCCCAAGAGACCCAGTACTTC | CASSYWPQETQYF
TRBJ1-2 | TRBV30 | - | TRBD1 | TGTGCCTGGAGAACGCAGGGGGCGCGAGGCTACACCTTC | CAWRTQGARGYTF
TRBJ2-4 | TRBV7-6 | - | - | TGTGCCAGCAGCCCACTTCTAGCCAAAAACATTCAGTACTTC | CASSPLLAKNIQYF
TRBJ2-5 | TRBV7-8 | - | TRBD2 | TGTGCCAGCAGGTGGACTAGCGGACAAGAGACCCAGTACTTC | CASRWTSGQETQYF
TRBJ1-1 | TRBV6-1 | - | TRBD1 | TGTGCCAGCAGGGGACAGGGGGTAAGAACTGAAGCTTTCTTT | CASRGQGVRTEAFF
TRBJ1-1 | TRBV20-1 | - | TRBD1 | TGCAGTGCTCCCGACAGGGGGCAAGCTTTCTTT | CSAPDRGQAFF
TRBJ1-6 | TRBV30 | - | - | TGTGCCTGGAGTCAGGACTATAATTCACCCCTCCACTTT | CAWSQDYNSPLHF
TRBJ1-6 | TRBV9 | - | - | TGTGCCAGCAGCCTCAGGGGAGGGACCGGTAATTCACCCCTCCACTTT | CASSLRGGTGNSPLHF
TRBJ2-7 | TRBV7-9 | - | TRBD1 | TGTGCCAGCAGCTCATTGGACAGGGACTCCTACGAGCAGTACTTC | CASSSLDRDSYEQYF
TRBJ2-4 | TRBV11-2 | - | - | TGTGCCAGCAGCGGGCCTGGGTTATCCAAAAACATTCAGTACTTC | CASSGPGLSKNIQYF
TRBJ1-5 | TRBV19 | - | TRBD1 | TGTGCCAGTAGTACACCGACAGGGGACCGCAATCAGCCCCAGCATTTT | CASSTPTGDRNQPQHF
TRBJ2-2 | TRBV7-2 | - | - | TGTGCCAGCAGCTTATCCTACCTGGTCACCGGGGAGCTGTTTTTT | CASSLSYLVTGELFF
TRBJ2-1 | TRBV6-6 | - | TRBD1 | TGTGCCAGCAGTGCACAGGGGACGAGTGAGCAGTTCTTC | CASSAQGTSEQFF
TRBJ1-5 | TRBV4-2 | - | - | TGTGCCAGCAGCCAAGGGCTAGGGGGCAATCAGCCCCAGCATTTT | CASSQGLGGNQPQHF
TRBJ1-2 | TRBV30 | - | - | TGTGCCTGGAGTTCAGGTCTTGGCTACACCTTC | CAWSSGLGYTF
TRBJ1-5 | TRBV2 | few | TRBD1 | TGTGCCAGCAGGAAGGGGACAGGACTTTCTCAGCCCCAGCATTTT | CASRKGTGLSQPQHF
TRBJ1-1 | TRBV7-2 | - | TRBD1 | TGTGCCAGCAGCTTACGGACAGGGGGCTTTATGAACACTGAAGCTTTCTTT | CASSLRTGGFMNTEAFF
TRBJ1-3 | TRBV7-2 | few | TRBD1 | TGTGCCAGCAGCTCCCCGGAAGGACAGGGGCGCTCTGGAAACACCATATATTTT | CASSSPEGQGRSGNTIYF
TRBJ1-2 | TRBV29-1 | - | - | TGCAGCGTTATGGACACCCCCTATGGCTACACCTTC | CSVMDTPYGYTF
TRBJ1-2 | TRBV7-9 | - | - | TGTGCCAGCAGCCCAACATTCACAGGGACCAACTATGGCTACACCTTC | CASSPTFTGTNYGYTF
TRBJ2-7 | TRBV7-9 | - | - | TGTGCCAGCAGCTTACAGGGCGAGCAGTACTTC | CASSLQGEQYF
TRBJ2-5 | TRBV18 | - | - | TGTGCCAGCTCACCAACGGAGGAGACCCAGTACTTC | CASSPTEETQYF
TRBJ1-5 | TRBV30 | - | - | TGTGCCTGGAGTGTACCCGGTGCTAGCAATCAGCCCCAGCATTTT | CAWSVPGASNQPQHF
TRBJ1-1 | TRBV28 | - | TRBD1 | TGTGCCAGCAGTCCCCCCCCCGGGACAGTTATGAACACTGAAGCTTTCTTT | CASSPPPGTVMNTEAFF
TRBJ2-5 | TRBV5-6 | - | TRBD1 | TGTGCCAGCAGCTTGTGGATTGGGACAGCTGAACAAGAGACCCAGTACTTC | CASSLWIGTAEQETQYF
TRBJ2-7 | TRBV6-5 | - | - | TGTGCCAGCAGTTACTCGACCGGGGTCTACGAGCAGTACTTC | CASSYSTGVYEQYF
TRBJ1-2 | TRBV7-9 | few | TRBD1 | TGTGCCAGCAGCTCGTTCGGGACAGGGGGAGGTGGCTACACCTTC | CASSSFGTGGGGYTF
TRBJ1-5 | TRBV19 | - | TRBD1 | TGTGCCACCCAGGGGGCCCGCTATAGCAATCAGCCCCAGCATTTT | CATQGARYSNQPQHF
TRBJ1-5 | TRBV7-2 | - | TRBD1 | TGTGCCAGCAGCCCCGACAGGGCCGGGCCCCAGCATTTT | CASSPDRAGPQHF
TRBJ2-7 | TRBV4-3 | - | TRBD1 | TGCGCCAGCAGCCAAGCGCGGACAGGGTTCCACGAGCAGTACTTC | CASSQARTGFHEQYF
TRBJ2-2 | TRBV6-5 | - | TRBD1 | TGTGCCAGCAGATTATCCGGACAGGGAGCCGGGGAGCTGTTTTTT | CASRLSGQGAGELFF
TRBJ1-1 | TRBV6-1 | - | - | TGTGCCAGCCGGGGGCGCGGGGGCACTGAAGCTTTCTTT | CASRGRGGTEAFF
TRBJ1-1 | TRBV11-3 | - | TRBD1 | TGTGCCAGCAGAGACAGGGCGGGTACTGAAGCTTTCTTT | CASRDRAGTEAFF
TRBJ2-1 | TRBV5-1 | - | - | TGCGCCAGCAGCTTGCAGGGGCCTCAGAATGAGCAGTTCTTC | CASSLQGPQNEQFF
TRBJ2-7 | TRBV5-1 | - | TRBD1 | TGCGCCAGCAGCCGGACAGGGGTCAACGAGCAGTACTTC | CASSRTGVNEQYF
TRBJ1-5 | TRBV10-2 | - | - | TGCGCCAGTTCTCGAGGGAGCAATCAGCCCCAGCATTTT | CASSRGSNQPQHF
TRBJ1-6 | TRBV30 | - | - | TGTGCCTGGAAAGAGGGTTCCTCCTATAATTCACCCCTCCACTTT | CAWKEGSSYNSPLHF
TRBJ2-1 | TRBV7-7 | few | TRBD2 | TGTGCTAGCAGCTCAACTAGCGGGGGGGCCACTGAGCAGTTCTTC | CASSSTSGGATEQFF
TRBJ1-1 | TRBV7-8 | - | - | TGTGCCAGCAGCTTAGTGGTAGATGGAGCTTTCTTT | CASSLVVDGAFF
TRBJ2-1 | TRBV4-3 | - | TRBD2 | TGCGCCAGCAGCCAAGATCGGCTAGCGGGGCGCAATGAGCAGTTCTTC | CASSQDRLAGRNEQFF
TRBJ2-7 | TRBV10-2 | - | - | TGCGCCAGCAGTGGGTCCGACAGGATCTCCTACGAGCAGTACTTC | CASSGSDRISYEQYF
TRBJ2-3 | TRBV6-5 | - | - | TGTGCCAGCAGTACCGATCCCATTCGAGCAGATACGCAGTATTTT | CASSTDPIRADTQYF
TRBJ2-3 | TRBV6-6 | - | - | TGTGCCAGCAGTCCGGACAGTACGACTAGCACAGATACGCAGTATTTT | CASSPDSTTSTDTQYF
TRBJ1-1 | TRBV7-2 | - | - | TGTGCCAGCAGCTTAATACAGGGCCAGGAAGCTTTCTTT | CASSLIQGQEAFF